One and the same sample provided the 14 T cell receptor beta chains below, sequenced in a study of cytomegalovirus exposure and HLA in healthy donors. Vbeta (60) and Jbeta (13) primers were used in the PCR. The method was immunoSEQ multiplex PCR; TCRdb's version includes in-frame clones alone and lacks a portion of them. The profile shows around 89,000 clones, around 75% of them singletons. Sequenced material: PBMCs. The receptor source for this set is a man aged 40-49 years in good health and CMV-seronegative.

This clone was counted a few times. The rearrangement links TRBV5-4 to TRBJ2-3; 7 positions match TRBD2. Trimming cost V 1 base and J 2 bases; bases outside gene matches: 4. The CDR3 loop spans 15 amino acids. Germline-derived CDR1 and CDR2 are SGHNT and YYREEE (reference sequence). CDR3 protein: CASSLLLATTDTQYF. The CDR3, as DNA: TGTGCCAGCAGCTTGCTACTAGCGACCACAGATACGCAGTATTTT. The full variable domain, with the rest looked up from reference TRBV5-4 and TRBJ2-3, is ETGVTQSPTHLIKTRGQQVTLRCSSQSGHNTVSWYQQALGQGPQFIFQYYREEENGRGNFPPRFSGLQFPNYSSELNVNALELDDSALYLCASSLLLATTDTQYFGPGTRLTVL.

The CDR3 DNA follows: TGCGCCAGCAGCCAATTACTAGCGGGGGAGACCTACGAGCAGTACTTC. Its translation: CASSQLLAGETYEQYF. This chain connects TRBV4-3 to TRBJ2-5, with TRBD2 identical over 11 bases. With the DNA end fitting TRBJ2-7 better, the J assignment may be wrong. Looked up from germline, CDR1 is LGHNA and CDR2 is YSLEER. The CDR3 has 16 amino acids.

This clone occurred once. This sequence joins TRBV4-3 and TRBJ2-7; TRBD2 is a possible D gene (6 bases). The ends were cut back, 0 bases at V and 4 bases at J, with 16 bases in the middle. The CDR3 is 16 amino acids. CDR1 is LGHNA, CDR2 YSLEER, per germline. The CDR3 sequence is CASSQDSTGVAYEQYF. The CDR3 DNA reads as TGCGCCAGCAGCCAAGACTCTACGGGGGTCGCTTACGAGCAGTACTTC.

The chain has TRBV7-9 and TRBJ1-1, with D unclear. Trimming took 5 bases from V and 3 from J, leaving 16 bases between them. Germline V lookup: CDR1 SEHNR, CDR2 FQNEAQ (reference sequence). This CDR3 comprises 15 residues. The CDR3 sequence is CASSRREGPDTEAFF. As DNA, the CDR3 is TGTGCCAGCAGCCGTAGGGAGGGTCCGGACACTGAAGCTTTCTTT.

This chain uses TRBV7-2 with TRBJ1-2, with TRBD1 matching 8 bases. CDR1 and CDR2 from the germline V gene are SGHTA and FQGNSA. V lost 4 bases and J lost 8; bases outside the gene matches: 9. CDR3 length: 14 amino acids. For the CDR3, the DNA is TGTGCCAGCAGCTCGGACAGGGCCTTTAAGGGCTACACCTTC. Amino acid sequence: CASSSDRAFKGYTF.

The gene calls are TRBV25-1 and TRBJ2-7; 7 bases line up with TRBD2. The CDR3 has 13 residues. After removal of 7 bases from V and 3 bases from J, the junction contained 6 bases not matched to a gene. Germline loops: CDR1 MGHDK, CDR2 SYGVNS. The CDR3 bases are TGTGCCAGCAATTTTGCGGGAGACTACGAGCAGTACTTC. This translates into CASNFAGDYEQYF.

The chain combines TRBV28 with TRBJ1-2; no reliable D call. Trimming left V 7 bases short and J 6 bases short, with 15 bases between. Germline V gives CDR1 MDHEN, CDR2 SYDVKM. There are 13 residues in the CDR3. The CDR3, as DNA: TGTGCCAGCAACGGGTATAGTCGAGATGGCTACACCTTC. Protein sequence: CASNGYSRDGYTF.

J is TRBJ2-5 and V is TRBV6-5; 10 positions agree with TRBD1. The J call could be wrong; TRBJ2-7 is a better fit for the DNA end. There are 14 residues in the CDR3. CDR1 and CDR2 from the germline V gene are MNHEY and SVGAGI. The CDR3 nucleotides read TGTGCCAGCAGTTACCGGGACAGGGGCCACGAGCAGTACTTC. Translated, it gives CASSYRDRGHEQYF.

CDR3 coding DNA: TGTGCCAGCAGCGAGGACAGGGGGAACTATGGCTACACCTTC. It specifies CASSEDRGNYGYTF. The V gene is TRBV5-4, the J gene TRBJ1-2; the match to TRBD1 covers 10 bases. Germline-derived CDR1 and CDR2 are SGHNT and YYREEE (reference sequence). V dropped 4 bases and J dropped 2; count of bases not matched to a gene: 2. The CDR3 extends over 14 amino acids.

This clone was seen a few times. The chain employs TRBV5-6 and TRBJ1-6; D is undetermined. V lost 2 bases to trimming and J lost 10 bases, with 10 bases between them. CDR3 length: 13 residues. Germline V gene data show CDR1 as SGHDT and CDR2 as YYEEEE. CDR3 sequence: CASSLEGRSPLHF. CDR3 coding DNA: TGTGCCAGCAGCTTAGAGGGAAGGTCACCCCTCCACTTT.

This clone appeared a single time. J is TRBJ1-2 and V is TRBV9, with 9 positions matching TRBD1. In germline, CDR1 is SGDLS, CDR2 YYNGEE. This CDR3 region has 18 residues. J gave up 3 bases and V 3 bases, and 15 bases lay outside the gene matches. The CDR3, as DNA: TGTGCCAGCAGCGCAACCCCTCCCCGGGACAGGGAGGACTATGGCTACACCTTC. This codes for CASSATPPRDREDYGYTF.

This clone came up a few times. The chain couples TRBV7-2 to TRBJ1-5; TRBD1 might be the D (5 bases). V was pared by 1 base and J by 8 bases, with 15 bases between. This CDR3 has 15 amino acids. Germline CDR1 and CDR2: SGHTA and FQGNSA. CDR3 residues: CASSLVLRGSEPQHF. For the CDR3, the DNA is TGTGCCAGCAGCTTAGTGTTAAGGGGCTCGGAGCCCCAGCATTTT.

J is TRBJ1-2 and V is TRBV28, with TRBD1 matching over 7 bases. V was clipped by 5 bases and J by 4 bases; unmatched bases: 7. The CDR3 has 14 residues. The germline V gene encodes CDR1 MDHEN and CDR2 SYDVKM. This CDR3 reads CASSGRGLGYGYTF. CDR3 coding DNA: TGTGCCAGCAGTGGAAGGGGGCTGGGCTATGGCTACACCTTC.

The chain's CDR3 is CASSDRQGSYNEQFF. CDR3 sequence (DNA): TGTGCCAGCAGCGACAGACAGGGGAGTTACAATGAGCAGTTCTTC. J is TRBJ2-1 and V is TRBV5-4; TRBD1 agrees at 8 bases. The junction had 7 bases not matched to a gene; V was cut back by 4 bases and J by 4 bases. CDR3 length equals 15 residues. Germline V gene lookup returns CDR1 SGHNT and CDR2 YYREEE (reference sequence).